The next 18 T cell receptor delta chains were all read from a single sample in a study of delta chain sequences of gamma delta T cells. TCRdb re-called the 5' RACE reads via CATT. The table includes 2,000 to 3,000 delta-chain clones, 25% to 35% detected once. The sample comprised either unsorted cells or a sorted T cell fraction (not recorded which). These receptors all stem from a human donor in good health.

In regard to this clone: This likely traces to a read error, being one base from a far larger clone. The chain has TRDV2 and TRDJ1; 9 positions match TRDD3. The CDR3 runs to 20 residues. CDR1 and CDR2 (germline): GEAIGNYY, EKD. The CDR3 nucleotides read TGTGCCCGTGACACCGGGGGCCTACTGGGGGAGCCTCAGTACACCGATAAACTCATCTTT. It codes for CARDTGGLLGEPQYTDKLIF.

This clone ranks as medium-sized. The chain is built from TRDV2 and TRDJ1; 7 bases fit TRDD3. Trimming cost V 0 bases and J 5 bases; bases outside gene matches: 11. Germline CDR1 and CDR2: GEAIGNYY and EKD. The CDR3 totals 16 residues. The chain's CDR3 is CACDTSFGIQGDKLIF. The DNA for the CDR3 is TGTGCCTGTGACACCTCCTTTGGGATACAAGGGGATAAACTCATCTTT.

In this sample, this clone is medium-sized (0.01 to 0.1%). The same CDR3 is also encoded by other DNA sequences in this sample. CDR3 nucleotides: TGTGCCTGTGACACCGTGGGGGCCTTCGATAAACTCATCTTT. Amino acid sequence: CACDTVGAFDKLIF. The chain employs TRDV2 and TRDJ1, with D perhaps TRDD3 (6 bases). Germline values: CDR1 GEAIGNYY, CDR2 EKD. Trimming shortened V by 0 bases and J by 4 bases, and 11 bases separated the two germline ends. This CDR3 is built from 14 residues.

In the case of this clone: The TCRdb protein comes from a much larger clone and disagrees with this DNA's translation at residue 11, likely due to a read error; the protein given here is derived from the DNA. The gene calls are TRDV2 and TRDJ3; D is possibly TRDD3 (6 bases). Trimming left V 1 base short and J 3 bases short, with 24 bases between. CDR3 length: 21 amino acids. The V gene's germline CDR1 is GEAIGNYY and CDR2 EKD. Here the CDR3 reads CACDTATGQPPLGWDTRQMFF. CDR3 bases: TGTGCCTGTGACACGGCTACTGGGCAGCCGCCTCTGGGCTGGGACACCCGACAGATGTTTTTC.

This clone is labeled large. The J gene is given as TRDJ1, and the V gene is not called; the table names TRDD3, a call not compared with the DNA. This CDR3 region has 14 residues. The DNA of the CDR3 is TGTGCCTCCCTCTACTGGGGGATCCTAGTAGAACTCATCTTT. It codes for CASLYWGILVELIF.

Here the CDR3 reads CACDMVSGGDTDKLIF. DNA for the CDR3: TGTGCCTGTGACATGGTTTCTGGGGGAGACACCGATAAACTCATCTTT. The chain joins TRDV2 to TRDJ1; 8 nucleotides align to TRDD3. Per germline, CDR1 GEAIGNYY and CDR2 EKD. The CDR3 is 16 amino acids. Losses at the gene ends were 2 bases for V and 0 bases for J; bases not matched to a gene: 7.

This clone was observed a few times. This rearrangement joins TRDV2 to TRDJ1, with 10 positions matching TRDD3. CDR1 and CDR2 from the germline V gene are GEAIGNYY and EKD. After removal of 3 bases from V and 3 bases from J, the junction contained 21 bases not matched to a gene. The CDR3 runs 20 residues. CDR3 residues: CACDEILRSGDTPWSDKLIF. DNA of the CDR3: TGTGCCTGTGACGAGATTCTAAGGTCGGGGGATACGCCCTGGTCCGATAAACTCATCTTT.

By sample fraction, this clone is medium-sized. The chain has TRDV2 and TRDJ2; TRDD3 aligns across 8 bases. V lost 2 bases and J lost 0; bases outside the gene matches: 13. The germline CDR1 and CDR2 sequences are GEAIGNYY and EKD. The CDR3 spans 19 residues. CDR3 in DNA: TGTGCCTGTGACAGTGTTATGGGGGATTTTCATTCTTTGACAGCACAACTCTTCTTT. Translated: CACDSVMGDFHSLTAQLFF.

By share of the sample, this clone is medium-sized. The rearrangement uses TRDV2 and TRDJ1, with 7 bases identical to TRDD3. The CDR3 has 20 amino acids. Germline V CDR1 and CDR2: GEAIGNYY, EKD. After removal of 0 bases from V and 1 base from J, the junction contained 19 bases not matched to a gene. CDR3 region: CACDTAGWGPPTPGTDKLIF. For the CDR3, the DNA is TGTGCCTGTGACACCGCGGGCTGGGGGCCCCCAACGCCCGGCACCGATAAACTCATCTTT.

This clone is medium-sized (0.01 to 0.1%) in the sample. This CDR3 is also generated by other DNA sequences in the sample. The J gene is TRDJ1, the V gene TRDV2, with 13 positions matching TRDD3. The CDR3 has 21 amino acids. Trimming took 3 bases from V and 1 from J; bases not matched to a gene: 19. CDR1 and CDR2 (germline): GEAIGNYY, EKD. The CDR3 nucleotides are TGTGCCTGTGACCCAATACTGGGGGATACGCGACTGGAAAGACGCACCGATAAACTCATCTTT. The encoded protein is CACDPILGDTRLERRTDKLIF.

This clone was counted a few times. One base separates it from a far larger clone, so it is likely a read error. J is TRDJ1 and V is TRDV2, with D possibly being TRDD3 (6 bases). The V gene lost 2 bases and the J gene lost 3 bases, with 27 bases spanning the gap. CDR1 is GEAIGNYY and CDR2 is EKD in the germline V gene. CDR3 length: 19 residues. The CDR3 is CACDMVYGTGSHFADKLIF. The CDR3 DNA follows: TGTGCCTGTGACATGGTTTATGGTACTGGGAGCCATTTTGCCGATAAACTCATCTTT.

In this sample, this clone is hyperexpanded (1% or more). Other DNA variants within this sample encode the same CDR3. The V gene lacks a call, and TRDJ1 is the J gene; TRDD3, the table's D call, lacks a check against the DNA. This CDR3 comprises 21 residues. In DNA, the CDR3 is TGTTCTGTACTCGGCTCTTGGGGGCCCTTCACTGGGGGCCCTGACACCGATAAACTCATCTTT. Translated, it gives CSVLGSWGPFTGGPDTDKLIF.

Concerning this clone: This clone may be a read error of a much larger clone one base away. Distinct nucleotide sequences in the sample also encode this CDR3. The V and J genes are TRDV2 and TRDJ1, with 10 positions matching TRDD3. The J segment lost 2 bases and the V segment lost 1 base, leaving 21 bases of the junction unmatched. The CDR3 contains 21 residues. Germline CDR1 and CDR2: GEAIGNYY and EKD. This chain's CDR3 is CACDTMRSFGGYKEATDKLIF. The CDR3 region has the DNA TGTGCCTGTGACACGATGAGATCCTTTGGGGGATACAAGGAGGCGACCGATAAACTCATCTTT.

Remarks on this clone: It is likely a read error: a sequence one base away is far more abundant. The identical CDR3 is also encoded by other nucleotide sequences in the sample. The chain is built from TRDV2 and TRDJ1; TRDD3 matches at 8 bases. V was pared by 7 bases and J by 0 bases, with 30 bases of the junction left unmatched. The CDR3 contains 22 residues. Germline assignment: CDR1 GEAIGNYY and CDR2 EKD. The CDR3 sequence is CACDSVEPHRGGISQYTDKLIF. The CDR3 coding sequence is TGTGCCTGCGACTCCGTGGAACCACATAGGGGGGGGATAAGCCAGTACACCGATAAACTCATCTTT.

This CDR3 is CSGINAEFCMFLSWGLSCEVTTPPRTPGQPGELIF. The DNA for the CDR3 is TGCAGTGGTATCAACGCAGAGTTCTGTATGTTCCTCTCTTGGGGGCTCTCGTGTGAGGTGACTACCCCACCACGGACCCCGGGGCAACCAGGTGAACTCATCTTT. The V gene remains uncalled, whereas the J gene is TRDJ1; the table calls TRDD3, which could not be checked here. The CDR3 is 35 amino acids.

This clone has a single count. The chain is built from TRDV2 and TRDJ1; the match to TRDD3 covers 9 bases. Looked up from germline, CDR1 is GEAIGNYY and CDR2 is EKD. Trimming took 3 bases from V and 0 from J; bases not matched to a gene: 10. The CDR3 extends over 17 amino acids. DNA for the CDR3: TGTGCCTGTGACCCTATTCTGGGGGATGGGTACACCGATAAACTCATCTTT. This translates into CACDPILGDGYTDKLIF.

Sample share makes this clone medium-sized. This chain uses TRDV2 with TRDJ1, with TRDD3 matching over 11 bases. Losses at the gene ends were 2 bases for V and 3 bases for J; bases not matched to a gene: 13. Germline V gene data show CDR1 as GEAIGNYY and CDR2 as EKD. The CDR3 is 18 residues long. This chain's CDR3 is CACDILGDNGDGSDKLIF. The CDR3, as DNA: TGTGCCTGTGACATACTGGGGGATAACGGGGATGGGTCCGATAAACTCATCTTT.

By sample fraction, this clone is medium-sized (0.01 to 0.1%). The genes are TRDV2 and TRDJ1, with 7 bases lining up with TRDD3. The CDR3 is made up of 14 amino acids. J gave up 2 bases and V 2 bases, and 4 bases lay outside the gene matches. Germline CDR1 GEAIGNYY, CDR2 EKD. DNA for the CDR3: TGTGCCTGTGACATCTTGGGGGAGACCGATAAACTCATCTTT. Its protein product is CACDILGETDKLIF.